These 25 T cell receptor beta chains originate from one sample sequenced in a study of blood T cell repertoires in COVID-19. Sequencing was performed with immunoSEQ multiplex PCR; in TCRdb, only in-frame clones are kept and a portion is missing. The profile shows 250,000 or so clones, around 90% of them singletons. What was sequenced was peripheral blood. The receptors originated from a woman in her 40s who had recovered from COVID-19.

The chain carries TRBV7-9 and TRBJ1-6; D is ambiguous. CDR1 is SEHNR, CDR2 FQNEAQ, per germline (reference sequence). Trimming stripped 2 bases from V and 7 bases from J, with 12 bases between. The CDR3 extends over 15 amino acids. CDR3 in amino acids: CASSLLEGDNSPLHF. The CDR3 region has the DNA TGTGCCAGCAGCTTACTAGAAGGCGACAATTCACCCCTCCACTTT. The full variable domain, in which reference TRBV7-9 and TRBJ1-6 provide the parts outside the CDR3, is DTGVSQNPRHKITKRGQNVTFRCDPISEHNRLYWYRQTLGQGPEFLTYFQNEAQLEKSRLLSDRFSAERPKGSFSTLEIQRTEQGDSAMYLCASSLLEGDNSPLHFGNGTRLTVT.

A single count supports this clone. CDR3 sequence: CASSVGQGNQPQHF. The CDR3 coding sequence is TGTGCCAGCAGCGTAGGACAGGGCAATCAGCCCCAGCATTTT. The chain is built from TRBV9 and TRBJ1-5; possibly TRBD1 for D (6 bases). The CDR3 has 14 residues. CDR1 and CDR2 from the germline V gene are SGDLS and YYNGEE. The V end was cut by 0 bases, the J end by 2 bases, with 6 bases between.

The J gene is TRBJ1-1, the V gene TRBV7-3; perhaps TRBD1 as D (6 bases). V lost 5 bases and J 1 base, leaving 8 bases between the germline ends. The CDR3 covers 13 residues. In germline, CDR1 is SGHTA, CDR2 FQGTGA. In DNA, the CDR3 is TGTGCCAGCAGCCAGGGGTCGAACACTGAAGCTTTCTTT. Its translation: CASSQGSNTEAFF.

V usage is TRBV4-2 and J usage is TRBJ2-2; D call uncertain. The CDR3 spans 16 residues. CDR1 is LGHNA, CDR2 YNFKEQ, per germline. V dropped 0 bases and J dropped 3 bases, with 11 bases sitting between them. CDR3 bases: TGTGCCAGCAGCCAAGATCGAAGACTTGACACCGGGGAGCTGTTTTTT. Its translation is CASSQDRRLDTGELFF.

The chain recombines TRBV6-4 with TRBJ2-3; D might be TRBD2 (7 bases). This CDR3 region has 16 residues. Trimming took off 4 bases at V and 2 bases at J, with 16 bases between the two ends. Germline CDR1 and CDR2: MRHNA and SNTAGT. The CDR3 region has the DNA TGTGCCAGCAGTGGGGGGGGACATGGGTCCACAGATACGCAGTATTTT. As protein: CASSGGGHGSTDTQYF.

The chain combines TRBV28 with TRBJ2-1; 7 bases map to TRBD2. CDR3 length: 11 residues. Germline V gene sequence: CDR1 MDHEN, CDR2 SYDVKM. The junction had 9 bases not matched to a gene; V was cut back by 6 bases and J by 16 bases. The DNA for the CDR3 is TGTGCCAGCAGCACCCCGGGACTACCATTCTTC. This gives the protein CASSTPGLPFF.

The chain is built from TRBV7-3 and TRBJ2-3; the D gene is possibly TRBD1 (7 bases). This CDR3 comprises 14 residues. Germline-derived CDR1 and CDR2 are SGHTA and FQGTGA. V lost 5 bases to trimming and J lost 10 bases, with 19 bases between them. The DNA for the CDR3 is TGTGCCAGCAGCCCCAGGGGGGCGGCCCCCCCGCAGTATTTT. It translates to CASSPRGAAPPQYF.

This chain uses TRBV6-2 or TRBV6-3 with TRBJ1-5, with 10 bases identical to TRBD1. This CDR3 has 15 amino acids. Trimming took 5 bases from V and 2 from J; bases not matched to a gene: 3. From germline, CDR1 is MNHEY and CDR2 SVGEGT. CDR3 amino acids: CASSPGTGGNQPQHF. The CDR3 DNA reads TGTGCCAGCAGTCCCGGGACAGGGGGCAATCAGCCCCAGCATTTT.

The chain has TRBV5-4 and TRBJ1-1, with unresolved D. The CDR3 length is 12 residues. Trimming took off 4 bases at V and 0 bases at J, with 4 bases between the two ends. Per germline, CDR1 SGHNT and CDR2 YYREEE (reference sequence). The CDR3 loop reads CASSRVNTEAFF. The CDR3 DNA reads as TGTGCCAGCAGCCGAGTGAACACTGAAGCTTTCTTT.

A word on this clone: Other DNA sequences in this sample translate to the same CDR3. The chain uses TRBV7-8 and TRBJ1-2, with TRBD1 identical over 9 bases. With 1 base clipped from V and 4 bases from J, the junction kept 1 base outside the gene matches. This CDR3 has 14 amino acids. Germline V lookup: CDR1 SGHVS, CDR2 FQNEAQ. The chain's CDR3 is CASSLGTGAYGYTF. CDR3 nucleotides: TGTGCCAGCAGCTTAGGGACAGGGGCCTATGGCTACACCTTC.

This clone was seen only once. In DNA form, the CDR3 reads TGTGCCAGCAGCCTCAGGGTAGACACTGAAGCTTTCTTT. Translated, it gives CASSLRVDTEAFF. The genes are TRBV4-2 and TRBJ1-1; D might be TRBD1 (5 bases). Trimming pared 4 bases from V and 3 bases from J, leaving 9 bases between. The CDR3 consists of 13 residues. Germline V gene lookup returns CDR1 LGHNA and CDR2 YNFKEQ.

This clone was detected once. This chain uses TRBV11-3 with TRBJ2-2; D is ambiguous. V was clipped by 6 bases and J by 5 bases, with 10 bases between them. The CDR3 is 13 residues long. Germline V gives CDR1 SGHNT, CDR2 YENEEA. The CDR3 here is CASRNPETGELFF. CDR3 DNA sequence: TGTGCCAGCAGAAACCCAGAAACCGGGGAGCTGTTTTTT.

The rearrangement uses TRBV7-2 and TRBJ1-5; D perhaps matches TRBD1 (5 bases). The CDR3 covers 15 residues. V was trimmed by 5 bases and J by 7 bases, leaving 18 bases between them. From germline, CDR1 is SGHTA and CDR2 FQGNSA. CDR3 sequence: CASSPGVGQGQPQHF. The CDR3 nucleotides are TGTGCCAGCAGCCCGGGGGTGGGGCAGGGCCAGCCCCAGCATTTT.

The chain has TRBV7-3 and TRBJ2-1; perhaps TRBD2 as D (7 bases). Trimming took 1 base from V and 2 from J, leaving 21 bases between them. The length of the CDR3 is 19 residues. Germline values: CDR1 SGHTA, CDR2 FQGTGA. The CDR3 DNA follows: TGTGCCAGCAGCTTAAAAGCAAGTTGGAGGGGGGGAACCTACAATGAGCAGTTCTTC. It is translated as CASSLKASWRGGTYNEQFF. The full variable domain, rest sourced from reference TRBV7-3 and TRBJ2-1, is GAGVSQTPSNKVTEKGKYVELRCDPISGHTALYWYRQSLGQGPEFLIYFQGTGAADDSGLPNDRFFAVRPEGSVSTLKIQRTERGDSAVYLCASSLKASWRGGTYNEQFFGPGTRLTVL.

This chain uses TRBV7-3 with TRBJ2-3; 9 bases fit TRBD2. Germline V gene sequence: CDR1 SGHTA, CDR2 FQGTGA. With V trimmed by 4 bases and J by 4 bases, 12 bases remained unmatched. This CDR3 is 17 amino acids long. For the CDR3, the DNA is TGTGCCAGCAGCTCCCCCCCTGGCGGGAGGGCCGCAGATACGCAGTATTTT. Amino acid sequence: CASSSPPGGRAADTQYF.

The gene calls are TRBV6-5 and TRBJ2-5; D call uncertain. Trimming took 6 bases from V and 1 from J, leaving 6 bases between them. The CDR3 is made up of 12 amino acids. Per germline, CDR1 MNHEY and CDR2 SVGAGI. DNA for the CDR3: TGTGCCAGCAGGTCGGGCCAAGAGACCCAGTACTTC. As protein: CASRSGQETQYF.

The V gene is TRBV7-2, the J gene TRBJ2-2; D is unresolved. Germline assignment: CDR1 SGHTA and CDR2 FQGNSA. Trimming cost V 7 bases and J 5 bases, with 14 bases left between them. The CDR3 is 14 residues long. This CDR3 reads CASTPSPRTGELFF. The CDR3 DNA follows: TGTGCCAGCACCCCAAGCCCCCGGACCGGGGAGCTGTTTTTT.

This clone has a handful of counts. The J gene is TRBJ1-6, the V gene TRBV15, with D possibly being TRBD1 (5 bases). The V end was cut by 3 bases, the J end by 3 bases, with 9 bases between. The CDR3 loop spans 15 amino acids. The V gene's germline CDR1 is LNHNV and CDR2 YYDKDF (reference sequence). In DNA, the CDR3 is TGTGCCACCAGCAGGGGGCGAAACTATAATTCACCCCTCCACTTT. Protein: CATSRGRNYNSPLHF.

The chain combines TRBV11-3 with TRBJ2-3, with D perhaps TRBD2 (7 bases). Trimming removed 1 base from V and 6 bases from J, with 17 bases in between. The CDR3 is 16 amino acids. Germline CDR1 reads SGHNT; CDR2 reads YENEEA. CDR3 region: CASSLGGGRGYDTQYF. CDR3 DNA: TGTGCCAGCAGCTTAGGGGGGGGCAGGGGATACGATACGCAGTATTTT. The complete variable domain, with remaining parts taken from reference TRBV11-3 and TRBJ2-3, reads EAGVVQSPRYKIIEKKQPVAFWCNPISGHNTLYWYLQNLGQGPELLIRYENEEAVDDSQLPKDRFSAERLKGVDSTLKIQPAELGDSAVYLCASSLGGGRGYDTQYFGPGTRLTVL.

The chain joins TRBV15 to TRBJ2-1; a possible D gene is TRBD2 (6 bases). Trimming took 3 bases from V and 7 from J, leaving 16 bases between them. The CDR3 contains 15 residues. Germline V CDR1 and CDR2: LNHNV, YYDKDF (reference sequence). The CDR3 DNA reads as TGTGCCACCAGCAGGGGGCTAGGGGCGGGGAATGAGCAGTTCTTC. Translating it yields CATSRGLGAGNEQFF. Full variable domain (missing parts from reference TRBV15 and TRBJ2-1): DAMVIQNPRYQVTQFGKPVTLSCSQTLNHNVMYWYQQKSSQAPKLLFHYYDKDFNNEADTPDNFQSRRPNTSFCFLDIRSPGLGDTAMYLCATSRGLGAGNEQFFGPGTRLTVL.

V is TRBV5-1 and J is TRBJ2-1; 14 bases map to TRBD2. The CDR3 is 17 amino acids. Germline lookup yields CDR1 SGHRS and CDR2 YFSETQ. V shed 3 bases, J shed 4 bases, and the junction held 6 bases outside the gene matches. In nucleotides, the CDR3 is TGCGCCAGCAGCTCCGGACTAGCGGGAGGCCCTTACAATGAGCAGTTCTTC. Translation: CASSSGLAGGPYNEQFF.

The chain has TRBV5-1 and TRBJ2-3; TRBD2 is a possible D gene (7 bases). The CDR3 loop spans 15 amino acids. In germline, CDR1 is SGHRS, CDR2 YFSETQ. The V gene lost 3 bases and the J gene lost 2 bases, with 13 bases spanning the gap. The CDR3 nucleotides are TGCGCCAGCAGCTGGGGGGGACAAGTCACAGATACGCAGTATTTT. Translation: CASSWGGQVTDTQYF.

The V call is TRBV5-5, the J call TRBJ2-5; D uncertain. Trimming shortened V by 1 base and J by 5 bases, and 3 bases separated the two germline ends. CDR1 is SGHKS, CDR2 YYEKEE, per germline (reference sequence). The CDR3 contains 11 residues. The CDR3 is CASSLRETQYF. The DNA of the CDR3 is TGTGCCAGCAGCTTGCGGGAGACCCAGTACTTC.

This sequence joins TRBV4-3 and TRBJ1-4; TRBD1 matches at 7 bases. This CDR3 comprises 14 residues. Germline CDR1 LGHNA, CDR2 YSLEER. The junction had 0 bases not matched to a gene; V was cut back by 3 bases and J by 2 bases. Here the CDR3 DNA reads TGCGCCAGCAGCCACAGGGGGACTAATGAAAAACTGTTTTTT. It specifies CASSHRGTNEKLFF.

V is TRBV5-5 and J is TRBJ1-5; possibly TRBD1 for D (6 bases). CDR3 length equals 15 residues. Germline CDR1 reads SGHKS; CDR2 reads YYEKEE (reference sequence). V was cut by 3 bases and J by 5 bases, with 15 bases left in between. As DNA, the CDR3 is TGTGCCAGCAGCTGGGGGGGGGCACCCCATCAGCCCCAGCATTTT. This codes for CASSWGGAPHQPQHF.